This is a list of T cell receptor beta chains from one sample in a study of identical twins. TCRdb processed the 5' RACE reads anew with MiXCR; each CDR3 protein has one entry. The table lists 150,000 or so distinct CDR3 sequences, roughly 3.3% of them singletons. Material for sequencing was memory T cells sorted from blood. These receptors all come from a man aged 18 to 30 in good health. Each CDR3 is given without its conserved first and last residue. The order of the fields is clone size, V gene, J gene, CDR3 protein. The size entry is marked missing in some rows and otherwise reads once, few, many or a size class.

many	TRBV7-9	TRBJ2-5	ASSYASKRGAQETQY
.	TRBV7-2	TRBJ2-1	ASSPFGGEQF
many	TRBV29-1	TRBJ2-3	SVDGAASTDTQY
.	TRBV2	TRBJ2-1	ASSAGLLYNEQF
many	TRBV29-1	TRBJ2-7	SVVGQGYEQY
many	TRBV29-1	TRBJ2-6	SVGGASGSTGANVLT
.	TRBV19	TRBJ1-5	ASSIDPYQPQH
many	TRBV27	TRBJ2-3	ASSSHTDTQY
.	TRBV7-8	TRBJ2-1	ASTRTSFPNEQF
many	TRBV3-1	TRBJ2-1	ASSQDGGSPSYNEQF
.	TRBV29-1	TRBJ2-7	SVVLLSGVASYEQY
many	TRBV7-9	TRBJ2-3	ASSLAAQRSTDTQY
.	TRBV11-2	TRBJ2-1	ASSLADGRAAEQF
many	TRBV12-3/TRBV12-4	TRBJ1-1	ASSLGGNTEAF
many	TRBV28	TRBJ2-7	ASSLSVTYYEQY
many	TRBV12-3/TRBV12-4	TRBJ2-5	ASSPQGAVQETQY
many	TRBV7-9	TRBJ2-1	ASGGKVYNEQF
many	TRBV5-1	TRBJ2-1	ASSQLAGASYNEQF
many	TRBV20-1	TRBJ1-2	SARETGWQRGYT
.	TRBV7-3	TRBJ2-1	ASSARLAGKNEQF
.	TRBV2	TRBJ1-6	ASSPGTPNSPLH
many	TRBV7-9	TRBJ1-2	ASSLNQGYGYT
many	TRBV27	TRBJ2-2	ASSRPSATGELF
many	TRBV15	TRBJ2-1	ATSSGRGQEDEQF
many	TRBV30	TRBJ1-1	AWRRVNTEAF
many	TRBV12-3/TRBV12-4	TRBJ1-4	ASTSWREKLF
few	TRBV28	TRBJ2-2	ASSPGTGRGPGELF
.	TRBV6-1	TRBJ2-7	ASNEIYEQY
many	TRBV5-1	TRBJ2-4	ASSLGLAGGAKNIQY
many	TRBV10-3	TRBJ1-2	AISESTRGDSYGYT
many	TRBV10-2	TRBJ1-4	ASSENGLEKLF
many	TRBV28	TRBJ2-1	ASSLPGLAGGFLF
many	TRBV28	TRBJ2-1	ASSGGAGESYNEQF
few	TRBV3-1	TRBJ2-1	ASSQDQVGGGRFDEQF
many	TRBV29-1	TRBJ2-2	SVVSNTGELF
many	TRBV12-3/TRBV12-4	TRBJ1-6	ASGQREDSPLH
many	TRBV7-9	TRBJ2-5	ASIYAGQETQY
few	TRBV12-3/TRBV12-4	TRBJ1-3	ASSFEDSGNTIY
many	TRBV15	TRBJ2-2	ATSRLNTGELF
many	TRBV5-1	TRBJ1-5	ASSLAGSAHQPQH
many	TRBV7-8	TRBJ1-5	ASSLETGSNQPQH
many	TRBV25-1	TRBJ1-2	ASARGSYGYT
many	TRBV4-3	TRBJ2-5	ASSQNRGLETQY
many	TRBV11-2	TRBJ2-3	ASSLGGLAGGISDTQY
many	TRBV5-5	TRBJ2-5	ASSLGSAQETQY
many	TRBV4-2	TRBJ1-6	ASSQERNSPLH
many	TRBV7-9	TRBJ2-1	ASSRVFGGSYNEQF
many	TRBV18	TRBJ2-1	ASSPFEGYEQF